The clone carrying this T cell receptor (beta chain) was recorded at least ten times. V was trimmed by 1 base and J by 7 bases, leaving 4 bases between them. Germline CDR1 reads MDHEN; CDR2 reads SYDVKM. The CDR3 sequence is 12 residues long. The entry originates in a study of low-dose radiotherapy and immunotherapy resistance in tumors. About the study: Treatment consisted of nivolumab 240 mg every two weeks and ipilimumab 1 mg/kg every six weeks, given intravenously to patients.

Covering alpha and beta chains, TRAV- and TRBV-specific primers were used for the first-strand cDNA. The PCR that amplified TCRs ran for approximately 20 cycles, relying on a constant-region primer and a V-primer adapter. The mRNA which had been isolated was amplified by in vitro transcription. From the reads, TCRdb called clonotypes with MiXCR, one entry per CDR3 protein. Among 85,000 to 95,000 distinct CDR3 sequences listed, under 10% were seen once. Specified time point: before trial treatment. Donors received a regimen that comprised nivolumab, ipilimumab, aspirin, low-dose cyclophosphamide and low-dose radiotherapy. Eligible patients bore advanced solid tumors devoid of tumor-infiltrating lymphocytes.

The clonotype was recovered from a male donor with prostate cancer. The chain links TRBV28 to TRBJ1-4; D is unresolved. The sample was PBMCs, taken before treatment. The CDR3 bases are TGTGCCAGCAGTTTATCAAGTGAAAAACTGTTTTTT. Encoded protein: CASSLSSEKLFF.